This T cell receptor (beta chain) was captured in a study of CD8 T cells in ankylosing spondylitis. V was pared by 0 bases and J by 5 bases, with 10 bases between. This CDR3 has 13 amino acids. Germline-derived CDR1 and CDR2 are DFQATT and SNEGSKA (reference sequence). One entry per CDR3 protein, called by TCRdb with MiXCR from the 5' RACE reads. The sample contains about 220,000 distinct CDR3 sequences, roughly 25% of which appear only once. This clonotype came up many times. The TCR comes from a male donor with ankylosing spondylitis or in good health (not recorded which). The J gene is TRBJ1-1, the V gene TRBV20-1; D is unclear. Sequences were obtained from blood, either unsorted or a sorted T cell fraction (not recorded which). The CDR3 DNA follows: TGCAGTGCTAGAGATCGCAGGTCTACTGAAGCTTTCTTT. Translating it yields CSARDRRSTEAFF.